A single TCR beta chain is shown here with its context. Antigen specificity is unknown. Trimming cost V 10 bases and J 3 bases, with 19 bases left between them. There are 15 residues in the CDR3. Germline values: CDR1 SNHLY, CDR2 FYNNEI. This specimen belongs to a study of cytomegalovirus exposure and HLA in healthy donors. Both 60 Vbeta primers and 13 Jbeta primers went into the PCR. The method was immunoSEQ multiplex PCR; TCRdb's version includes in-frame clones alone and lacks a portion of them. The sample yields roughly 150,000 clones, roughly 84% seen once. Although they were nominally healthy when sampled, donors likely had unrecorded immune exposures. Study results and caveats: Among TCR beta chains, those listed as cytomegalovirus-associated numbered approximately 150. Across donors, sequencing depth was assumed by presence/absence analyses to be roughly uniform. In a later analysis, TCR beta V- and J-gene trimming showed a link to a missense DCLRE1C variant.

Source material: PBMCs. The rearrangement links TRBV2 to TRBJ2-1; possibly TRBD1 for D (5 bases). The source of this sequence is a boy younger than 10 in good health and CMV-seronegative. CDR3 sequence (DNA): TGTGCCACCTACAGGATCCTTGAGAACTACAATGAGCAGTTCTTC. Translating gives CATYRILENYNEQFF.